This note documents a single TCR beta chain sequence. These data are taken from a study of CD8 T cells in Susac syndrome. Study as a whole: The sequenced Susac syndrome patients included about six who had clinically active disease and eight or nine who were in remission.

When the RNA was reverse transcribed, random hexamers were used with an input of about 0.5 to 1 ug. TCRdb re-derived calls from the immunoSEQ multiplex PCR reads in MiXCR, one entry per CDR3 protein. The table records over 100,000 distinct CDR3 sequences, nearly 96% of them present only once. The CDR3 runs to 13 residues. Per the germline V gene, CDR1 is MNHEY and CDR2 is SVGEGT. J gave up 6 bases and V 7 bases, and 9 bases lay outside the gene matches. Sample: CD4+ T cells from PBMCs. J is TRBJ2-7 and V is TRBV6-2 or TRBV6-3; TRBD1 matches at 7 bases. The sequence was obtained from a human donor with Susac syndrome. Here the CDR3 DNA reads TGTGCCAGCACCCTGACAGGGCCAGGCGAGCAGTACTTC. It translates to CASTLTGPGEQYF.